The 10 T cell receptor beta chains below were found in one sample sequenced in a study of coeliac disease. Clones were read by immunoSEQ multiplex PCR, and TCRdb kept only the in-frame ones, dropping some. The data hold roughly 6,800 clones, with around 70% observed a single time. The sample taken for sequencing was lamina propria lymphocytes from the gut. The source of these receptors is a man aged 25 to 45 with celiac disease.

This chain connects TRBV7-2 to TRBJ1-2; D is unclear. The germline gives CDR1 SGHTA, CDR2 FQGNSA. This CDR3 comprises 15 residues. Trimming left V 0 bases short and J 0 bases short, with 8 bases between. For the CDR3, the DNA is TGTGCCAGCAGCTTAGCTCAGGCCACTAACTATGGCTACACCTTC. This sequence encodes CASSLAQATNYGYTF.

This chain connects TRBV11-2 to TRBJ2-1; a weak D match, TRBD2 (6 bases). This CDR3 has 15 amino acids. In germline, CDR1 is SGHAT, CDR2 FQNNGV. Trimming left V 5 bases short and J 5 bases short, with 16 bases between. The CDR3 loop is CASSPGAGTHNEQFF. The CDR3 coding sequence is TGTGCCAGCAGCCCCGGGGCGGGGACCCACAATGAGCAGTTCTTC.

The chain combines TRBV18 with TRBJ2-7; 8 bases line up with TRBD1. Germline values: CDR1 KGHSH, CDR2 LQKENI. The CDR3 has 16 residues. V trimming: 1 base; J trimming: 7 bases; junction bases outside the gene matches: 12. This chain's CDR3 is CASSPLTDRAGGEQYF. The CDR3 region has the DNA TGTGCCAGCTCACCACTCACGGACAGGGCCGGAGGGGAGCAGTACTTC.

The chain uses TRBV11-2 and TRBJ1-2; D is ambiguous. V dropped 6 bases and J dropped 5 bases, with 10 bases sitting between them. The CDR3 runs 12 residues. Per the germline V gene, CDR1 is SGHAT and CDR2 is FQNNGV. CDR3 loop: CASSRYEYGYTF. For the CDR3, the DNA is TGTGCCAGCAGTAGATATGAATATGGCTACACCTTC.

This clone turned up a few times. In nucleotides, the CDR3 is TGTGCCAGCAGCTACCCGGGACAGGGCACCTATGGCTACACCTTC. This codes for CASSYPGQGTYGYTF. V usage is TRBV11-2 and J usage is TRBJ1-2; the match to TRBD1 covers 9 bases. Unmatched junction bases numbered 7, after V lost 4 bases and J lost 4 bases. This CDR3 is built from 15 residues. Germline CDR1 is SGHAT and CDR2 is FQNNGV.

The V call is TRBV7-9, the J call TRBJ2-1; maybe TRBD2 (6 bases). Between the trimmed V and J ends, which lost 3 bases and 7 bases, there was a span of 10 bases. Germline V gives CDR1 SEHNR, CDR2 FQNEAQ (reference sequence). The CDR3 is made up of 13 amino acids. The CDR3 nucleotides read TGTGCCAGCAGCTTCGGGGGTGGGAATGAGCAGTTCTTC. It specifies CASSFGGGNEQFF. Supplemented by reference TRBV7-9 and TRBJ2-1, the full variable domain reads DTGVSQNPRHKITKRGQNVTFRCDPISEHNRLYWYRQTLGQGPEFLTYFQNEAQLEKSRLLSDRFSAERPKGSFSTLEIQRTEQGDSAMYLCASSFGGGNEQFFGPGTRLTVL.

The V call is TRBV6-5, the J call TRBJ2-2, with TRBD2 matching 7 bases. Germline CDR1 is MNHEY and CDR2 is SVGAGI. The CDR3 consists of 15 residues. V lost 5 bases, J lost 0 bases, and 3 bases stayed unmatched. The CDR3 DNA follows: TGTGCCAGCAGTCCGGCGGGGGCGAACACCGGGGAGCTGTTTTTT. It yields the protein CASSPAGANTGELFF.

This clone was seen only a few times. The chain is built from TRBV5-1 and TRBJ1-5; TRBD1 agrees at 9 bases. J was trimmed by 5 bases and V by 4 bases; bases with no gene match: 13. This CDR3 contains 17 residues. Germline V CDR1 and CDR2: SGHRS, YFSETQ. The DNA of the CDR3 is TGCGCCAGCAGCCCGACCGGAGGGGGACAGGGCGATCAGCCCCAGCATTTT. This sequence encodes CASSPTGGGQGDQPQHF.

In DNA form, the CDR3 reads TGTGCCAGCAGCTCCTGGGGACTAGCGGGGGGAGTTGGGGAGCTGTTTTTT. Translated, it gives CASSSWGLAGGVGELFF. This chain connects TRBV7-2 to TRBJ2-2; 15 nucleotides match TRBD2. The J segment lost 8 bases and the V segment lost 4 bases, leaving 8 bases of the junction unmatched. The CDR3 is 17 amino acids. Germline V gene sequence: CDR1 SGHTA, CDR2 FQGNSA.

This chain's CDR3 is CASSFSSGSVRETQYF. In nucleotides, the CDR3 is TGTGCCAGCAGTTTCTCTAGCGGGTCGGTAAGAGAGACCCAGTACTTC. This chain connects TRBV27 to TRBJ2-5, with 8 positions matching TRBD2. The CDR3 length is 16 residues. V lost 3 bases to trimming and J lost 4 bases; unmatched junction nucleotides: 10. Germline V gives CDR1 MNHEY, CDR2 SMNVEV (reference sequence).